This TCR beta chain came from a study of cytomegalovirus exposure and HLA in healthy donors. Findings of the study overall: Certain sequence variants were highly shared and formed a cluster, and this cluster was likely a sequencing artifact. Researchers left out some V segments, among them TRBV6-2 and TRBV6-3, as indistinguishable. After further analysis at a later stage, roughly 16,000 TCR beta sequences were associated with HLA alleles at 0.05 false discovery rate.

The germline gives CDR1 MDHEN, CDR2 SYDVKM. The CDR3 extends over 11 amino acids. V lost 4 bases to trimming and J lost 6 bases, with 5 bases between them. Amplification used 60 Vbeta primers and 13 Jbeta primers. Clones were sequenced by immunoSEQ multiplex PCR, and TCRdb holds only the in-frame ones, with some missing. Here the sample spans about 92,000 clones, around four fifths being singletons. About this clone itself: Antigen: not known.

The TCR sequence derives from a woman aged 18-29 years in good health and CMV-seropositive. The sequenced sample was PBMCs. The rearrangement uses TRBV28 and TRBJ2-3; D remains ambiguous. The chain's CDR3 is CASSSRDTQYF. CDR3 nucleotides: TGTGCCAGCAGTTCCAGGGATACGCAGTATTTT.